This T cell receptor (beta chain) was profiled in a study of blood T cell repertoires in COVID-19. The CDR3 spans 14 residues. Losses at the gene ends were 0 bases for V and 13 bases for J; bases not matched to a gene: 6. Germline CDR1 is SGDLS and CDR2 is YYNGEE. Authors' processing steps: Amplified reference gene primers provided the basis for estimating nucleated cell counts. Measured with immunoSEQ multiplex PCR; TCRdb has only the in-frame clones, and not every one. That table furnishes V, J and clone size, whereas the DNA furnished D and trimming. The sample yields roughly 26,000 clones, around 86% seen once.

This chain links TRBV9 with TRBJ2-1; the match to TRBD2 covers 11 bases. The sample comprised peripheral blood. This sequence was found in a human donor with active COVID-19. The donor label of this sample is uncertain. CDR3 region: CASSVEGLAGGQFF. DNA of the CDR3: TGTGCCAGCAGCGTAGAGGGCCTAGCGGGGGGCCAGTTCTTC.